These 22 T cell receptor beta chains originate from one sample sequenced in a study of PD-1 blockade in classical Hodgkin lymphoma. Produced via immunoSEQ multiplex PCR; TCRdb's table is partial and in-frame only. The table lists 10,000 to 12,000 clones, roughly four fifths of them singletons. All patients experienced relapse after autologous stem cell transplantation, and brentuximab vedotin exposure was variable. The sequencing here drew on peripheral blood mononuclear cells (PBMCs), taken at baseline. These receptors came from a human donor with classical Hodgkin lymphoma.

The chain has TRBV5-1 and TRBJ1-1; possibly TRBD1 for D (5 bases). From germline, CDR1 is SGHRS and CDR2 YFSETQ. V gave up 2 bases and J gave up 1 base, with 12 bases separating them. The CDR3 loop spans 15 amino acids. In DNA form, the CDR3 reads TGCGCCAGCAGCTTCCGGGACGGGCAGAACACTGAAGCTTTCTTT. Translating it yields CASSFRDGQNTEAFF.

The gene calls are TRBV10-2 and TRBJ1-4; 8 bases are a match to TRBD1. V was clipped by 2 bases and J by 8 bases; unmatched bases: 4. Germline CDR1 reads WSHSY; CDR2 reads SAAADI. The CDR3 has 14 residues. CDR3 loop: CASSEAGQGEKLFF. The CDR3 DNA reads TGCGCCAGCAGTGAGGCAGGACAGGGAGAAAAACTGTTTTTT.

The chain employs TRBV5-1 and TRBJ1-4; 7 nucleotides agree with TRBD1. The CDR3 contains 16 residues. With 4 bases clipped from V and 4 bases from J, the junction kept 10 bases outside the gene matches. Germline values: CDR1 SGHRS, CDR2 YFSETQ. The CDR3 region is CASSPQGGQSNEKLFF. The CDR3 nucleotides are TGCGCCAGCAGCCCTCAAGGGGGACAGAGTAATGAAAAACTGTTTTTT.

The chain has TRBV5-4 and TRBJ1-2; D ambiguous. This CDR3 is built from 14 residues. V was pared by 0 bases and J by 4 bases, with 10 bases between. CDR1 is SGHNT and CDR2 is YYREEE in the germline V gene (reference sequence). This CDR3 reads CASSLAGEPYGYTF. The CDR3 DNA reads as TGTGCCAGCAGCTTGGCCGGGGAGCCCTATGGCTACACCTTC.

The chain links TRBV6-7 to TRBJ2-7, with D possibly called TRBD1 or TRBD2 (6 bases each). TRBV6-7 is annotated as an ORF whose role is uncertain. This CDR3 has 16 amino acids. V was trimmed by 7 bases and J by 0 bases, leaving 19 bases between them. The CDR3 region is CASTLRRDIYSYEQYV. The CDR3, as DNA: TGTGCCAGCACCCTGCGGCGGGACATCTACTCCTACGAGCAGTACGTC.

The CDR3 nucleotides read TGTGCCAGCAGCGTCAGGGAGACCCAGTACTTC. Amino acids: CASSVRETQYF. This chain uses TRBV5-6 with TRBJ2-5; D remains unclear. The CDR3 totals 11 residues. Between the trimmed V and J ends, which lost 4 bases and 5 bases, there was a span of 6 bases. Germline V gene lookup returns CDR1 SGHDT and CDR2 YYEEEE. Full variable domain (rest looked up from reference TRBV5-6 and TRBJ2-5): DAGVTQSPTHLIKTRGQQVTLRCSPKSGHDTVSWYQQALGQGPQFIFQYYEEEERQRGNFPDRFSGHQFPNYSSELNVNALLLGDSALYLCASSVRETQYFGPGTRLLVL.

As concerns this clone: Other nucleotide sequences in the sample specify the same CDR3. The J gene is TRBJ2-2, the V gene TRBV19, with 9 bases matching TRBD1. CDR3 length: 13 residues. The germline V gene encodes CDR1 LNHDA and CDR2 SQIVND (reference sequence). After removal of 5 bases from V and 5 bases from J, the junction contained 0 bases not matched to a gene. In DNA, the CDR3 is TGTGCCAGTAGTGGGACAGGGACCGGGGAGCTGTTTTTT. Translated: CASSGTGTGELFF. Full variable domain (outside the CDR3, taken from reference TRBV19 and TRBJ2-2): DGGITQSPKYLFRKEGQNVTLSCEQNLNHDAMYWYRQDPGQGLRLIYYSQIVNDFQKGDIAEGYSVSREKKESFPLTVTSAQKNPTAFYLCASSGTGTGELFFGEGSRLTVL.

This chain uses TRBV7-9 with TRBJ1-2; D remains ambiguous. CDR3 length: 13 amino acids. Trimming took off 3 bases at V and 2 bases at J, with 7 bases between the two ends. CDR1 and CDR2 from the germline V gene are SEHNR and FQNEAQ (reference sequence). CDR3 in DNA: TGTGCCAGCAGCTTCATCGGAAACTATGGCTACACCTTC. It codes for CASSFIGNYGYTF.

This clone occurred a few times. The rearrangement joins TRBV28 to TRBJ2-1, with 11 bases matching TRBD2. The germline gives CDR1 MDHEN, CDR2 SYDVKM. The CDR3 totals 15 residues. With 5 bases clipped from V and 10 bases from J, the junction kept 10 bases outside the gene matches. CDR3: CASSELAGDVGEQFF. The CDR3, as DNA: TGTGCCAGCAGTGAACTAGCGGGGGACGTGGGCGAGCAGTTCTTC.

The rearrangement links TRBV7-3 to TRBJ2-2, with a weak D call TRBD1 (5 bases). In germline, CDR1 is SGHTA, CDR2 FQGTGA. Between the trimmed V and J ends, which lost 2 bases and 5 bases, there was a span of 9 bases. The CDR3 length is 14 residues. The CDR3 loop reads CASSLQGSTGELFF. CDR3 nucleotides: TGTGCCAGCAGCTTACAGGGAAGTACCGGGGAGCTGTTTTTT.

The chain carries TRBV5-6 and TRBJ1-1; perhaps TRBD1 as D (6 bases). From germline, CDR1 is SGHDT and CDR2 YYEEEE. This CDR3 contains 17 residues. Trimming left V 3 bases short and J 3 bases short, with 21 bases between. In DNA form, the CDR3 reads TGTGCCAGCAGCTGGACAGCTGGGTGGGTAAGGGACACTGAAGCTTTCTTT. As protein: CASSWTAGWVRDTEAFF.

The V and J genes are TRBV2 and TRBJ1-5; D is undetermined. The V end was cut by 5 bases, the J end by 0 bases, with 8 bases between. The CDR3 runs 14 residues. Germline assignment: CDR1 SNHLY and CDR2 FYNNEI. The CDR3 reads CASSPNYSNQPQHF. DNA of the CDR3: TGTGCCAGCAGTCCTAATTATAGCAATCAGCCCCAGCATTTT.

The chain joins TRBV4-2 to TRBJ2-1; 10 bases are shared with TRBD2. The length of the CDR3 is 16 residues. CDR1 is LGHNA and CDR2 is YNFKEQ in the germline V gene. V shed 7 bases, J shed 3 bases, and the junction held 9 bases outside the gene matches. The CDR3 spells CASTKDPSGGYNEQFF. As DNA, the CDR3 is TGTGCCAGCACCAAAGACCCTAGCGGGGGCTACAATGAGCAGTTCTTC.

V and J are TRBV6-5 and TRBJ2-2; D possibly corresponds to TRBD2 (5 bases). The CDR3 is 15 amino acids. In germline, CDR1 is MNHEY, CDR2 SVGAGI. Trimming took off 3 bases at V and 4 bases at J, with 12 bases between the two ends. The CDR3 is CASSYRTGLTGELFF. CDR3 DNA sequence: TGTGCCAGCAGTTATCGGACTGGACTCACCGGGGAGCTGTTTTTT.

The chain has TRBV21-1 and TRBJ1-1; the table's D call, TRBD1, has no DNA check behind it. TRBV21-1 is deemed a pseudogene. CDR3 length equals 14 residues. CDR3 region: CASSPYRGNTEAFF. CDR3 in DNA: TGTGCCAGCAGCCCCTACAGGGGGAACACTGAAGCTTTCTTT.

This clone qualifies as medium-sized (0.01 to 0.1%). J is TRBJ1-1 and V is TRBV6-6; D is perhaps TRBD1 (5 bases). The germline V gene has CDR1 MNHNY and CDR2 SVGAGI (reference sequence). The V and J ends lost 7 bases and 1 base respectively, with 16 bases between them. The CDR3 is made up of 15 amino acids. The CDR3 region is CASIVEWGTNTEAFF. In DNA form, the CDR3 reads TGTGCCAGCATTGTCGAGTGGGGGACGAACACTGAAGCTTTCTTT.

This chain connects TRBV5-1 to TRBJ1-1; 11 bases align to TRBD1. Trimming at V came to 4 bases and at J to 4 bases, leaving 6 bases not matched to a gene. The length of the CDR3 is 15 residues. Germline V lookup: CDR1 SGHRS, CDR2 YFSETQ. CDR3 protein: CASSGFGTGGTEAFF. The CDR3 DNA reads TGCGCCAGCAGCGGGTTTGGGACAGGGGGCACTGAAGCTTTCTTT.

The chain uses TRBV28 and TRBJ2-1, with 9 bases aligning to TRBD2. This CDR3 region has 15 residues. CDR1 and CDR2 from the germline V gene are MDHEN and SYDVKM. The ends lost 6 bases at V and 0 bases at J; junction bases unmatched: 3. This CDR3 is CASSRGLASYNEQFF. The CDR3 DNA is TGTGCCAGCAGCCGGGGACTAGCCTCCTACAATGAGCAGTTCTTC.

The chain employs TRBV6-6 and TRBJ2-7; no clear D. CDR3 size: 13 residues. Germline values: CDR1 MNHNY, CDR2 SVGAGI (reference sequence). V was shortened by 4 bases and J by 7 bases, with 14 bases between the two germline ends. The CDR3: CASSSTAAGEQYF. In nucleotides, the CDR3 is TGTGCCAGCAGTTCGACGGCTGCCGGTGAGCAGTACTTC.

V and J are TRBV6-5 and TRBJ1-2; tentative D call: TRBD1 (6 bases). V was trimmed by 5 bases and J by 4 bases, leaving 17 bases between them. CDR3 size: 15 residues. Germline V gives CDR1 MNHEY, CDR2 SVGAGI. The CDR3 nucleotides read TGTGCCAGCAGTGCCCCCGACAGGCTTCGCTATGGCTACACCTTC. Translation gives CASSAPDRLRYGYTF.

This clone was seen more than once but under ten times. The DNA for the CDR3 is TGTGCCAGCAGTTACTCGCTTCAGGAGGGTCAGCCCCAGCATTTT. It translates to CASSYSLQEGQPQHF. The chain has TRBV6-6 and TRBJ1-5; D unclear. V was trimmed by 0 bases and J by 6 bases, leaving 12 bases between them. CDR1 is MNHNY, CDR2 SVGAGI, per germline (reference sequence). The CDR3 contains 15 residues.

V usage is TRBV4-3 and J usage is TRBJ2-2; unclear D gene. Germline CDR1 is LGHNA and CDR2 is YSLEER. The V end lost 2 bases, the J end lost 4 bases, and 5 bases lay between the germline ends. This CDR3 comprises 13 residues. As DNA, the CDR3 is TGCGCCAGCAGCCAATTGGGCACCGGGGAGCTGTTTTTT. Its protein is CASSQLGTGELFF.